This paragraph covers one T cell receptor beta chain sequence. The data originate from a study of blood T cell repertoires in COVID-19. Study at large: Samples taken during acute and convalescent COVID-19 were collected in the United States, Italy and Spain. Nucleic acid was either cDNA or gDNA, and it came from T cells, B-cell-depleted T cells, or PBMCs.

CDR1 and CDR2 (germline): SGHRS, YFSETQ. This CDR3 is 13 amino acids long. V was shortened by 4 bases and J by 7 bases, with 11 bases between the two germline ends. In the authors' methods: Amplification with reference gene primers provided the estimates of nucleated cell counts. Generated by immunoSEQ multiplex PCR, the TCRdb table keeps only in-frame clones and is missing some. The DNA was the basis for D and trimming; V, J and clone size are from that table. The sample gives 20,000 or so clones, about 81% of which show up once; approximately 13% is in the top ten. This TCR derives from a middle-aged man with active or convalescent COVID-19. Sequencing used peripheral blood. V gene TRBV5-1 combines with J gene TRBJ2-2; TRBD1 might be the D (5 bases). Here the CDR3 reads CASSPPDSGELFF. The CDR3 nucleotides are TGCGCCAGCAGCCCCCCCGACAGCGGGGAGCTGTTTTTT.